Described below is a single T cell receptor beta chain sequence and its context. There are 16 residues in the CDR3. Germline V gene data show CDR1 as LGHNA and CDR2 as YNFKEQ. Losses at the gene ends were 4 bases for V and 4 bases for J; bases not matched to a gene: 5. The PCR used 60 Vbeta and 13 Jbeta primers. Sequencing used immunoSEQ multiplex PCR; TCRdb keeps in-frame clones, though not all of them. The repertoire holds around 200,000 clones, with around four fifths as singletons. This sample was taken from a study of cytomegalovirus exposure and HLA in healthy donors. The source is a woman aged 45 to 65 in good health and CMV-seropositive. Sample: PBMCs. The V and J genes are TRBV4-2 and TRBJ1-6; TRBD1 matches 9 bases. The CDR3 loop is CASSPTGQGYNSPLHF. In DNA form, the CDR3 reads TGTGCCAGCAGCCCTACTGGACAGGGGTATAATTCACCCCTCCACTTT.